Detailed here is one T cell receptor beta chain. These data originate in a study of blood T cell repertoires in COVID-19. V lost 3 bases, J lost 9 bases, and 5 bases stayed unmatched. The germline gives CDR1 SGHDN, CDR2 FVKESK. The CDR3 has 13 residues. The repertoire was sequenced with immunoSEQ multiplex PCR; TCRdb's copy has only in-frame clones and lacks some. Here the sample spans 100,000 or so clones, roughly 80% being singletons. The origin of this receptor is a woman older than 75 with acute or convalescent COVID-19. The chain is built from TRBV14 and TRBJ2-1, with TRBD1 identical over 7 bases. Material for sequencing was peripheral blood. CDR3 coding DNA: TGTGCCAGCAGCCATGACAGGGTTGGTGAGCAGTTCTTC. Amino acid sequence: CASSHDRVGEQFF.